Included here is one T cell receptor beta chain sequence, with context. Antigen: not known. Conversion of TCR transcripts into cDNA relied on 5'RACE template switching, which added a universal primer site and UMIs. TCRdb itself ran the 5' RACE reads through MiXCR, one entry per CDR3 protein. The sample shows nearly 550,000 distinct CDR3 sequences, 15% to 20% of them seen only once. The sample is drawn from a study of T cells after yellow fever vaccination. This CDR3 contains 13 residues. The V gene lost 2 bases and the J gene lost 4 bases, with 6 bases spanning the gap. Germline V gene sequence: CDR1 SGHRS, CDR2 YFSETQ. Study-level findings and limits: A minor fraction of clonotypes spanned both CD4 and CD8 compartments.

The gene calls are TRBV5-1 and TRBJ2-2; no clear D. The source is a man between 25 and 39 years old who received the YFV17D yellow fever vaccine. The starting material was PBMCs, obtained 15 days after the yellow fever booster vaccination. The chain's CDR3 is CASSLEITGELFF. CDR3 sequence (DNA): TGCGCCAGCAGCTTAGAAATCACCGGGGAGCTGTTTTTT.